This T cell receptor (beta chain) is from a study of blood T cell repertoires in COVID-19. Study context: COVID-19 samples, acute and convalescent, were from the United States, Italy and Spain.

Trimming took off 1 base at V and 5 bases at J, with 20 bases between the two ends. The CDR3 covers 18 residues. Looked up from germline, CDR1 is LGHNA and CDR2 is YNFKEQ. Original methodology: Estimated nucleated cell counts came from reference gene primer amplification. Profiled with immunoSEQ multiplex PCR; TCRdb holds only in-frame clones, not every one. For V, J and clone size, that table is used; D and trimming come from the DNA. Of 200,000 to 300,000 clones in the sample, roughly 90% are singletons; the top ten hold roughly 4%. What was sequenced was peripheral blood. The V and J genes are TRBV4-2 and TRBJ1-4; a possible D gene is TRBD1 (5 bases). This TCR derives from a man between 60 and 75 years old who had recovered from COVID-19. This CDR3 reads CASSQARQLGRTNEKLFF. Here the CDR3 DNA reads TGTGCCAGCAGCCAAGCCAGACAGCTAGGGCGAACGAATGAAAAACTGTTTTTT.